The rows below give T cell receptor beta chains drawn from one sample of a study of T cell repertoires in ileal Crohn's disease. Assay used: immunoSEQ multiplex PCR; TCRdb lists only in-frame clones, some missing. The sample has around 16,000 clones, less than 65% seen once. Sequencing was done on a sample of ileal tissue. The receptors were sampled from an adult with Crohn's disease. Each CDR3 is given with its conserved first and last residue. The order of the fields is V gene, clone size, J gene, D gene, CDR3 protein, CDR3 DNA. A D gene is named only where the DNA matches it firmly. Clone size is shown for a subset of rows, as once, few, many or a class of expanded clone.

TRBV27	few	TRBJ1-1	TRBD1	CASSLAGGITEAFF	TGTGCCAGCAGTTTGGCAGGGGGAATCACTGAAGCTTTCTTT
TRBV5-1	.	TRBJ2-3	TRBD2	CASSLLYSGRASDTQYF	TGCGCCAGCAGCTTGCTGTATAGCGGGAGGGCGTCAGATACGCAGTATTTT
TRBV2	.	TRBJ2-7	.	CASRAGQAFSYEQYF	TGTGCCAGCAGAGCGGGACAGGCCTTCTCCTACGAGCAGTACTTC
TRBV11-2	.	TRBJ2-2	TRBD2	CASSLVLAGAGGELFF	TGTGCCAGCAGCTTAGTGCTAGCGGGAGCGGGCGGGGAGCTGTTTTTT
TRBV7-3	.	TRBJ2-3	.	CASSLSRSTDTQYF	TGTGCCAGCAGCTTAAGCCGGTCCACAGATACGCAGTATTTT
TRBV29-1	.	TRBJ1-1	.	CSVGRATEAFF	TGCAGCGTTGGGAGGGCCACTGAAGCTTTCTTT
TRBV9	.	TRBJ2-2	.	CASSPRSHTGELFF	TGTGCCAGCAGCCCAAGGAGTCACACCGGGGAGCTGTTTTTT
TRBV4-2	.	TRBJ2-1	TRBD2	CASSQALGTSGSHEQFF	TGTGCCAGCAGCCAGGCTTTGGGGACTAGCGGGAGCCATGAGCAGTTCTTC
TRBV29-1	.	TRBJ2-7	TRBD2	CSALRASGSLGYEQYF	TGCAGCGCCCTGCGGGCTAGCGGGAGTCTCGGGTACGAGCAGTACTTC
TRBV6-4	.	TRBJ2-2	.	CASSDSSDTGELFF	TGTGCCAGCAGTGACTCTAGCGACACCGGGGAGCTGTTTTTT
TRBV4-2	.	TRBJ2-1	.	CASSQGTTADNEQFF	TGTGCCAGCAGCCAAGGGACTACGGCGGACAATGAGCAGTTCTTC
TRBV2	.	TRBJ2-4	.	CASSEGGTGNIQYF	TGTGCCAGCAGTGAAGGGGGCACGGGAAACATTCAGTACTTC
TRBV4-2	.	TRBJ2-2	TRBD2	CASSQLGTSGRNTGELFF	TGTGCCAGCAGCCAACTCGGGACTAGCGGGAGGAACACCGGGGAGCTGTTTTTT
TRBV11-2	once	TRBJ2-5	TRBD2	CASSLTTSGTRETQYF	TGTGCCAGCAGCTTGACGACTAGCGGTACGAGAGAGACCCAGTACTTC
TRBV7-2	.	TRBJ2-2	TRBD2	CASSLAGGLNTGELFF	TGTGCCAGCAGCTTAGCGGGGGGGTTGAACACCGGGGAGCTGTTTTTT
TRBV7-9	few	TRBJ2-3	.	CASSTQAGRTDTQYF	TGTGCCAGCAGCACCCAGGCAGGGCGCACAGATACGCAGTATTTT
TRBV18	few	TRBJ1-2	.	CASSPTGTYDFYGYTF	TGTGCCAGCTCACCAACCGGGACATACGACTTCTATGGCTACACCTTC
TRBV14	.	TRBJ2-6	.	CASSQTNSGANVLTF	TGTGCCAGCAGCCAAACTAACTCTGGGGCCAACGTCCTGACTTTC
TRBV27	.	TRBJ1-1	.	CASKSSGFDTEAFF	TGTGCCAGCAAGTCGTCCGGTTTTGACACTGAAGCTTTCTTT
TRBV2	few	TRBJ2-1	.	CASSELAGPYNEQFF	TGTGCCAGCAGTGAATTAGCAGGGCCTTACAATGAGCAGTTCTTC
TRBV6-1	.	TRBJ1-5	.	CAGRRGNNQPQHF	TGTGCCGGCCGGCGGGGGAACAATCAGCCCCAGCATTTT
TRBV6-1	.	TRBJ1-1	.	CASSENRRAFF	TGTGCCAGCAGTGAAAACCGGAGAGCTTTCTTT
TRBV18	.	TRBJ1-1	.	CATKLGQGDTEAFF	TGTGCCACCAAACTGGGGCAGGGCGACACTGAAGCTTTCTTT
TRBV19	.	TRBJ2-7	.	CASRVRDSYEQYF	TGTGCCAGTAGAGTCCGGGACTCCTACGAGCAGTACTTC
TRBV4-3	.	TRBJ2-7	.	CASSQGREPSYEQYF	TGCGCCAGCAGCCAAGGACGGGAGCCCTCCTACGAGCAGTACTTC
TRBV7-8	.	TRBJ2-7	TRBD2	CASSSGLAGAYEQYF	TGTGCCAGCAGCTCGGGACTAGCGGGAGCCTACGAGCAGTACTTC
TRBV6-1	.	TRBJ1-5	.	CATTFGGGGQPQHF	TGTGCCACCACCTTTGGGGGGGGAGGGCAGCCCCAGCATTTT
TRBV5-1	.	TRBJ2-3	TRBD1	CASSWGGQADTQYF	TGCGCCAGCAGCTGGGGCGGACAGGCAGATACGCAGTATTTT
TRBV19	.	TRBJ1-2	.	CASSPIGGDYGYTF	TGTGCCAGTAGTCCGATAGGGGGGGACTATGGCTACACCTTC
TRBV29-1	.	TRBJ1-2	.	CSVRQNNYGYTF	TGCAGCGTTCGACAGAATAACTATGGCTACACCTTC
TRBV6-5	.	TRBJ1-1	TRBD1	CASKGQMNTEAFF	TGTGCCAGCAAGGGACAGATGAACACTGAAGCTTTCTTT
TRBV4-1	.	TRBJ2-3	TRBD1	CASSPRTGATDTQYF	TGCGCCAGCAGCCCACGGACAGGGGCCACAGATACGCAGTATTTT
TRBV30	.	TRBJ1-3	.	CASKRQGSGNTIYF	TGTGCCTCCAAAAGGCAGGGCTCTGGAAACACCATATATTTT
TRBV5-1	.	TRBJ1-1	TRBD1	CASSSNRGTNTEAFF	TGCGCCAGCAGCTCAAACAGGGGCACGAACACTGAAGCTTTCTTT
TRBV7-9	few	TRBJ2-1	.	CASSLDGGSGEQFF	TGTGCCAGCAGCTTAGATGGGGGGTCAGGTGAGCAGTTCTTC
TRBV28	.	TRBJ2-7	.	CASSFWIEGGYEQYF	TGTGCCAGCAGCTTCTGGATCGAGGGCGGGTACGAGCAGTACTTC
TRBV4-2	.	TRBJ2-3	.	CASSQDRASPTDTQYF	TGTGCCAGCAGCCAAGACAGGGCGTCCCCCACAGATACGCAGTATTTT
TRBV7-9	.	TRBJ2-3	TRBD2	CASSPGLAGARTDTQYF	TGTGCCAGCAGCCCCGGACTAGCGGGAGCCCGCACAGATACGCAGTATTTT
TRBV11-2	.	TRBJ2-1	TRBD2	CASSSQAGLAGGEQFF	TGTGCCAGCAGCTCCCAAGCCGGTCTAGCGGGAGGGGAGCAGTTCTTC
TRBV30	.	TRBJ2-2	.	CAWSSGRKNTGELFF	TGTGCCTGGAGTTCAGGCAGAAAAAACACCGGGGAGCTGTTTTTT
TRBV7-9	.	TRBJ2-3	.	CASSYVLGGADTQYF	TGTGCCAGCAGCTATGTTCTGGGAGGCGCAGATACGCAGTATTTT
TRBV28	.	TRBJ2-2	TRBD1	CASSSGQAVTGELFF	TGTGCCAGCAGCTCGGGACAGGCGGTCACCGGGGAGCTGTTTTTT
TRBV6-1	.	TRBJ2-3	TRBD2	CASSEGTSGIRTDTQYF	TGTGCCAGCAGTGAAGGGACTAGCGGGATTCGCACAGATACGCAGTATTTT
TRBV7-9	.	TRBJ2-3	.	CASSLGPSMDTDTQYF	TGTGCCAGCAGCTTAGGACCTAGCATGGACACAGATACGCAGTATTTT
TRBV30	.	TRBJ2-1	TRBD1	CAWSVQGTERVPEQFF	TGTGCCTGGAGTGTACAAGGGACAGAAAGGGTTCCGGAGCAGTTCTTC
TRBV9	few	TRBJ1-2	.	CASSVEGPYGYTF	TGTGCCAGCAGCGTCGAGGGTCCTTATGGCTACACCTTC
TRBV11-2	.	TRBJ2-2	TRBD2	CASSPHGGFTGELFF	TGTGCCAGCAGCCCCCACGGGGGGTTCACCGGGGAGCTGTTTTTT
TRBV5-1	.	TRBJ1-1	.	CASSLVGGLNTEAFF	TGCGCCAGCAGCTTGGTTGGGGGCCTGAACACTGAAGCTTTCTTT
TRBV2	.	TRBJ1-2	.	CASSLRPGGYTF	TGTGCCAGCAGTTTAAGACCAGGCGGCTACACCTTC
TRBV5-1	.	TRBJ1-3	TRBD1	CASSLGQGAKVAGNTIYF	TGCGCCAGCAGCTTGGGACAGGGGGCCAAAGTAGCTGGAAACACCATATATTTT
TRBV6-5	.	TRBJ2-7	TRBD1	CASRPGQALEQYF	TGTGCCAGCAGACCCGGACAGGCACTGGAGCAGTACTTC
TRBV7-2	few	TRBJ1-1	.	CASSLRTALEAFF	TGTGCCAGCAGCTTAAGGACAGCCCTTGAAGCTTTCTTT
TRBV27	.	TRBJ1-5	.	CASSPLKGGVISQHF	TGTGCCAGCAGTCCCCTTAAGGGGGGGGTCATATCCCAGCATTTT
TRBV29-1	.	TRBJ2-4	.	CSVAWTPEWQNIQYF	TGCAGCGTAGCCTGGACACCAGAATGGCAAAACATTCAGTACTTC
TRBV7-2	.	TRBJ2-1	.	CASSGQLDYNEQFF	TGTGCCAGCAGCGGACAGTTGGACTACAATGAGCAGTTCTTC